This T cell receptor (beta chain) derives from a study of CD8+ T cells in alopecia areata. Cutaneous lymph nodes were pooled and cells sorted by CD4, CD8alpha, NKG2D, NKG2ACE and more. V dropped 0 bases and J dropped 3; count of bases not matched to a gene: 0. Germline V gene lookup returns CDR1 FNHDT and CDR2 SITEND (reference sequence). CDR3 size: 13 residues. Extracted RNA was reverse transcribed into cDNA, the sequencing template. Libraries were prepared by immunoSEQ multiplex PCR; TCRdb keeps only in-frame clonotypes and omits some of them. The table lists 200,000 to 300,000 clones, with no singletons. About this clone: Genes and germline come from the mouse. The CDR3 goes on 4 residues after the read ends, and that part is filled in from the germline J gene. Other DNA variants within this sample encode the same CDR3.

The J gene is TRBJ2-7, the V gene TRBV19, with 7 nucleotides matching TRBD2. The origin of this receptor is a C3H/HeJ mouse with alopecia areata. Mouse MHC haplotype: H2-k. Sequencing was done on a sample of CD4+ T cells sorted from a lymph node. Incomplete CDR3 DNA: TGTGCCAGCAGTATAGGACTGGGCTAT. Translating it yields CASSIGLGY. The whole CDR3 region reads CASSIGLGYEQYF.